This T cell receptor beta chain was captured in a study of blood T cell repertoires in COVID-19. Overall study context: Some COVID-19 samples were acute and others convalescent; all came from the United States, Italy and Spain. The cDNA or gDNA used as material had been derived from T cells, B-cell-depleted T cells, or PBMCs.

Germline V gene sequence: CDR1 LGHDT, CDR2 YNNKEL (reference sequence). This CDR3 is built from 13 residues. The ends were cut back, 10 bases at V and 7 bases at J, with 14 bases in the middle. Authors' methods: Amplification with reference gene primers provided the estimates of nucleated cell counts. Profiling relied on immunoSEQ multiplex PCR, and the TCRdb table lists in-frame clones only, not all of them. V and J calls and clone size are given by that table; D and trimming were obtained from the DNA. The sample yields over 90,000 clones, approximately 80% seen once. The source material was peripheral blood. The chain is built from TRBV3-1 (or the pseudogene TRBV3-2) and TRBJ1-6; a possible D gene is TRBD1 (5 bases). This sequence originates from a human donor in a cohort sampled during active or convalescent COVID-19. CDR3 nucleotides: TGTGCCAACCGTAGACAGACGAATTCACCCCTCCACTTT. Amino acid sequence: CANRRQTNSPLHF.